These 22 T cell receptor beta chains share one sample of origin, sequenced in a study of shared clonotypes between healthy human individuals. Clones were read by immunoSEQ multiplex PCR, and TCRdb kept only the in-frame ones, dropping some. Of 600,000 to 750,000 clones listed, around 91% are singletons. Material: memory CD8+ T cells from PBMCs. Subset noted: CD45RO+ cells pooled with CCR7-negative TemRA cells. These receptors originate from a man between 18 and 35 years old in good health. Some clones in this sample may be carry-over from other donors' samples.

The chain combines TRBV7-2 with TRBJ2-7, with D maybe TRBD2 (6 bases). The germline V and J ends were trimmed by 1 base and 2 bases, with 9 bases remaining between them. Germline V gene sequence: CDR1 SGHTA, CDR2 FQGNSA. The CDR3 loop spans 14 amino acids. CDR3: CASSLGLGAYEQYF. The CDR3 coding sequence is TGTGCCAGCAGCTTAGGACTAGGAGCCTACGAGCAGTACTTC.

The CDR3 nucleotides read TGTGCCACCAGCAGAGATCTGTATGTAAGCAATGAGCAGTTCTTC. Residues: CATSRDLYVSNEQFF. The chain employs TRBV15 and TRBJ2-1; no clear D. From germline, CDR1 is LNHNV and CDR2 YYDKDF (reference sequence). The CDR3 runs to 15 residues. Trimming left V 0 bases short and J 6 bases short, with 12 bases between. Together with reference TRBV15 and TRBJ2-1, the CDR3 gives the full variable domain: DAMVIQNPRYQVTQFGKPVTLSCSQTLNHNVMYWYQQKSSQAPKLLFHYYDKDFNNEADTPDNFQSRRPNTSFCFLDIRSPGLGDTAMYLCATSRDLYVSNEQFFGPGTRLTVL.

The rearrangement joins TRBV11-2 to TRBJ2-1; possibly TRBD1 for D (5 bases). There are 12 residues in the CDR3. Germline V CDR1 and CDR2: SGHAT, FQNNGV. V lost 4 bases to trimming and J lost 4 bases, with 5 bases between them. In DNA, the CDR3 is TGTGCCAGCAGCTGGACATACAATGAGCAGTTCTTC. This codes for CASSWTYNEQFF.

CDR3 sequence (DNA): TGTGCCAGCGCCGAGGGGGTGGGTCAGCCCCAGCATTTT. Translation: CASAEGVGQPQHF. This chain uses TRBV9 with TRBJ1-5, with D possibly matching TRBD1 (6 bases). Trimming took 7 bases from V and 6 from J, leaving 14 bases between them. The CDR3 length is 13 residues. Germline V gene sequence: CDR1 SGDLS, CDR2 YYNGEE.

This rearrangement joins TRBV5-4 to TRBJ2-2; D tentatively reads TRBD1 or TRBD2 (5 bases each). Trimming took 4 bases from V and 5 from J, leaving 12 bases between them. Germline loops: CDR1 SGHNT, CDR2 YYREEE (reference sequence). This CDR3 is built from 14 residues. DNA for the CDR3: TGTGCCAGCAGCCCCACGTGGGGGACCGGGGAGCTGTTTTTT. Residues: CASSPTWGTGELFF.

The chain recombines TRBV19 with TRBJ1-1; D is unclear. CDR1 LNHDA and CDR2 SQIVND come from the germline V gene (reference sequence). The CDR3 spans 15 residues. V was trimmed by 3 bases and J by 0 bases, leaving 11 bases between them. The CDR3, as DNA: TGTGCCAGTAGTATCGGGCACCCGTTGAACACTGAAGCTTTCTTT. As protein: CASSIGHPLNTEAFF.

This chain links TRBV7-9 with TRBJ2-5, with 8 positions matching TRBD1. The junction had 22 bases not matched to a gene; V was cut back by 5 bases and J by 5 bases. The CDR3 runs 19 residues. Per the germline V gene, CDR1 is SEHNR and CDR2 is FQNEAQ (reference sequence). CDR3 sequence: CASSPAATGDIFWGETQYF. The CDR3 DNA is TGTGCCAGCAGCCCAGCCGCGACAGGGGATATTTTTTGGGGTGAGACCCAGTACTTC.

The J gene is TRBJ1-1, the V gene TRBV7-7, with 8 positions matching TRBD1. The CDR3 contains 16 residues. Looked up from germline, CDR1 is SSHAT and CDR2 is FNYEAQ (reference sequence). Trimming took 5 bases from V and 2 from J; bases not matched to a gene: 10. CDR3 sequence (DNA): TGTGCCAGCAGCCATCTGGACAGGGCCAAAAACACTGAAGCTTTCTTT. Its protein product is CASSHLDRAKNTEAFF.

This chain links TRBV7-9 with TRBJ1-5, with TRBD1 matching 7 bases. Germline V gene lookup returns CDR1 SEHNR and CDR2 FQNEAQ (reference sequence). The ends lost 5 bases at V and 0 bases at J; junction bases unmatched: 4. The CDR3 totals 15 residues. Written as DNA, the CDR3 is TGTGCCAGCAGCCCAGGGGGTGGTAGCAATCAGCCCCAGCATTTT. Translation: CASSPGGGSNQPQHF.

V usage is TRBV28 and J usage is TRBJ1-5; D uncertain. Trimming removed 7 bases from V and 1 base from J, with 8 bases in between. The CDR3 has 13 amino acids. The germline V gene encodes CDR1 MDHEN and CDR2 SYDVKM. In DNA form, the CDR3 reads TGTGCCAGCATCGGGAGGAGCAATCAGCCCCAGCATTTT. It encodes CASIGRSNQPQHF.

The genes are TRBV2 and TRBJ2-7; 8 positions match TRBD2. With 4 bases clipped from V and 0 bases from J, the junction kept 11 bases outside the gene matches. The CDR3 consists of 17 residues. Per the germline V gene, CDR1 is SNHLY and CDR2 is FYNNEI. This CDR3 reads CASSGRSGTLNSYEQYF. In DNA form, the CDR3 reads TGTGCCAGCAGTGGGCGTAGCGGGACGCTCAACTCCTACGAGCAGTACTTC.

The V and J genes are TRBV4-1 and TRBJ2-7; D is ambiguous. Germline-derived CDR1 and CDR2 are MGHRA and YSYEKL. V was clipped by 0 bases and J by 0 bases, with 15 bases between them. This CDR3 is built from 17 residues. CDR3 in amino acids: CASSQDWERAPSYEQYF. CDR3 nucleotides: TGCGCCAGCAGCCAAGATTGGGAAAGGGCCCCCTCCTACGAGCAGTACTTC.

CDR3: CASSPVGGRTNEQFF. In DNA, the CDR3 is TGCGCCAGCAGCCCAGTAGGCGGGAGGACGAATGAGCAGTTCTTC. The V and J genes are TRBV4-1 and TRBJ2-1; 8 positions match TRBD2. This CDR3 comprises 15 residues. Germline V CDR1 and CDR2: MGHRA, YSYEKL. The V segment lost 4 bases and the J segment 7 bases; nucleotides outside the gene matches: 9.

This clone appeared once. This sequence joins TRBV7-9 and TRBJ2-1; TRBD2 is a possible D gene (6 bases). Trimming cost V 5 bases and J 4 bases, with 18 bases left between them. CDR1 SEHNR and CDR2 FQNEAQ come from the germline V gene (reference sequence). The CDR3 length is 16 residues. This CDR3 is CASSPPRGTSYNEQFF. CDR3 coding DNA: TGTGCCAGCAGCCCTCCCCGCGGGACCAGTTACAATGAGCAGTTCTTC.

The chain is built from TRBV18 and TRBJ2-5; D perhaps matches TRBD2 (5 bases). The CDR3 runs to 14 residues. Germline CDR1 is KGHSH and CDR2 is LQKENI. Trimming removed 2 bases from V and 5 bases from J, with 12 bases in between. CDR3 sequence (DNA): TGTGCCAGCTCACCAGGGCGGGTATGGGAGACCCAGTACTTC. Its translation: CASSPGRVWETQYF. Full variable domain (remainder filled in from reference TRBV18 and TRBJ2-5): NAGVMQNPRHLVRRRGQEARLRCSPMKGHSHVYWYRQLPEEGLKFMVYLQKENIIDESGMPKERFSAEFPKEGPSILRIQQVVRGDSAAYFCASSPGRVWETQYFGPGTRLLVL.

The CDR3 DNA sequence: TGTGCCAGCAGTGATCGGGGAGACACTGAAGCTTTCTTT. Translating it yields CASSDRGDTEAFF. V and J are TRBV2 and TRBJ1-1; D call uncertain. Germline V lookup: CDR1 SNHLY, CDR2 FYNNEI. Trimming shortened V by 3 bases and J by 3 bases, and 8 bases separated the two germline ends. CDR3 length: 13 residues.

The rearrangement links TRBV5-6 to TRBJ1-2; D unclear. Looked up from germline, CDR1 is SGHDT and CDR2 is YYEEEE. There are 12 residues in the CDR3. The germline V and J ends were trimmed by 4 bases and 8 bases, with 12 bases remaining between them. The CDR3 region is CASSGTARGYTF. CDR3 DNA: TGTGCCAGCAGCGGTACAGCGCGCGGCTACACCTTC.

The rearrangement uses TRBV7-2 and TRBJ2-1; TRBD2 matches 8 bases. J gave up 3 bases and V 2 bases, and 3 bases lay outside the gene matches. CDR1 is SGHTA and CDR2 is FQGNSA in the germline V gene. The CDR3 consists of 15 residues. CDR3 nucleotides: TGTGCCAGCAGCTTACTAGCGGGCATCTACAATGAGCAGTTCTTC. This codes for CASSLLAGIYNEQFF.

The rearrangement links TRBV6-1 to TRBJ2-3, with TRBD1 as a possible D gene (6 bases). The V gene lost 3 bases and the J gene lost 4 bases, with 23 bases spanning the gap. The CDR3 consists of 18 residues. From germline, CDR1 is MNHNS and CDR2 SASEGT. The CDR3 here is CASSDREGGERWPDTQYF. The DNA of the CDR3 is TGTGCCAGCAGTGATCGGGAAGGGGGTGAGAGGTGGCCAGATACGCAGTATTTT.

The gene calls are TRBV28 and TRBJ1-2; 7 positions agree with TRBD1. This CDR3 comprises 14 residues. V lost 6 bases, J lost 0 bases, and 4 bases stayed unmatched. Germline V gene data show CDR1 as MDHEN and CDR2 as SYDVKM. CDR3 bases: TGTGCCAGCAGGATACAGGGGTCTAACTATGGCTACACCTTC. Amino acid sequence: CASRIQGSNYGYTF.

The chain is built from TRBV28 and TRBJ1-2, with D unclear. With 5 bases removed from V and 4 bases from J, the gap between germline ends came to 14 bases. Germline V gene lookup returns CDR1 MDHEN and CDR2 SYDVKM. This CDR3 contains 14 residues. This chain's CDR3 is CASSEQRTVYGYTF. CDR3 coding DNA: TGTGCCAGCAGTGAACAGAGGACCGTCTATGGCTACACCTTC.

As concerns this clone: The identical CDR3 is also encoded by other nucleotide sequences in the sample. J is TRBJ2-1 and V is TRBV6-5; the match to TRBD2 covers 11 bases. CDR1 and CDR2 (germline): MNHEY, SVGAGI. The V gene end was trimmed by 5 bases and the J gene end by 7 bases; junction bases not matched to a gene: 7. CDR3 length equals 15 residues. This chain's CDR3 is CASSVLAGVGNEQFF. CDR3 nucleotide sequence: TGTGCCAGCAGTGTACTAGCGGGAGTGGGAAATGAGCAGTTCTTC.